The source of this T cell receptor beta chain is a study of T cells of healthy individuals. Germline CDR1 and CDR2: SGDLS and YYNGEE. After removal of 4 bases from V and 2 bases from J, the junction contained 7 bases not matched to a gene. The CDR3 has 15 residues. Using its own MiXCR run on the 5' RACE reads, TCRdb lists one record per CDR3 protein. The sample has about 60,000 distinct CDR3 sequences; under 20% are singletons. This clonotype was counted ten times or more. This TCR came from a human donor in good health. The chain is built from TRBV9 and TRBJ2-5; 8 positions match TRBD2. CDR3 residues: CASSPRASGQETQYF. In DNA, the CDR3 is TGTGCCAGCAGCCCGAGGGCTAGCGGGCAAGAGACCCAGTACTTC.